A selection of T cell receptor beta chains follows, all from one sample in a study of blood T cell repertoires in COVID-19. The protocol was immunoSEQ multiplex PCR, while the TCRdb copy is restricted to in-frame clones and leaves out a portion. The repertoire holds 120,000 to 150,000 clones, with approximately 84% as singletons. Material: peripheral blood. These receptors came from a human donor in a cohort sampled during active COVID-19. CDR3s include the opening cysteine and the closing phenylalanine or tryptophan. D genes are given only for firm matches. Not every row has a clone size; where given, it reads once, few, many or a size class.

>NA|TRBV3-1/TRBV3-2|TRBJ1-4|NA
CASSQKIGHRAENEKLFF
TGTGCCAGCAGCCAGAAAATCGGACACAGGGCTGAAAATGAAAAACTGTTTTTT
>NA|TRBV7-8|TRBJ2-5|TRBD2
CASSPGTSGEETQYF
TGTGCCAGCAGCCCTGGGACTAGCGGAGAAGAGACCCAGTACTTC
>NA|TRBV3-1/TRBV3-2|TRBJ2-5|NA
CASSQDTGGWEETQYF
TGTGCCAGCAGCCAAGATACAGGAGGGTGGGAAGAGACCCAGTACTTC
>once|TRBV9|TRBJ1-4|NA
CASSTQTNNEKLFF
TGTGCCAGCAGCACCCAGACTAATAATGAAAAACTGTTTTTT
>NA|TRBV19|TRBJ1-5|TRBD1
CASSNPGTGFSNQPQHF
TGTGCCAGTAGCAATCCTGGGACAGGGTTTAGCAATCAGCCCCAGCATTTT
>NA|TRBV12-3/TRBV12-4|TRBJ1-6|TRBD1
CASSEDRVSLHF
TGTGCCAGCAGTGAAGACAGGGTGTCCCTCCACTTT
>NA|TRBV7-8|TRBJ2-1|NA
CASSSPNGLPNEQFF
TGTGCCAGCAGCTCCCCGAATGGCCTTCCAAATGAGCAGTTCTTC
>NA|TRBV18|TRBJ1-4|NA
CASSPLGGVNEKLFF
TGTGCCAGCTCACCACTCGGAGGGGTCAACGAAAAACTGTTTTTT
>NA|TRBV5-1|TRBJ1-4|TRBD1
CASSSGQGEKLFF
TGCGCCAGCAGCTCCGGACAGGGTGAAAAACTGTTTTTT
>NA|TRBV27|TRBJ1-1|TRBD1
CASRSGQGNTEAFF
TGTGCCAGCAGGTCTGGACAGGGAAACACTGAAGCTTTCTTT
>NA|TRBV12-1|TRBJ2-1|NA
CASNFWFLGSGSREQFF
TGTGCCAGCAACTTTTGGTTTTTGGGTAGCGGGAGCAGGGAGCAGTTCTTC
>NA|TRBV5-1|TRBJ1-1|NA
CASSDRENTEAFF
TGCGCCAGCAGTGACCGGGAGAACACTGAAGCTTTCTTT
>few|TRBV6-4|TRBJ1-3|NA
CASSGQGNSGNTIYF
TGTGCCAGCTCTGGGCAGGGGAACTCTGGAAACACCATATATTTT
>NA|TRBV5-1|TRBJ2-5|NA
CASSLVTGRPQETQYF
TGCGCCAGCAGCTTAGTGACAGGCCGACCCCAAGAGACCCAGTACTTC
>NA|TRBV2|TRBJ2-5|NA
CASSFLETQYF
TGTGCCAGCAGTTTCTTAGAGACCCAGTACTTC
>NA|TRBV5-1|TRBJ1-1|TRBD1
CASSLSGTGGETEAFF
TGCGCCAGCAGCTTGTCCGGGACAGGGGGAGAAACTGAAGCTTTCTTT
>NA|TRBV29-1|TRBJ1-2|TRBD1
CSVDVGQGRYGYTF
TGCAGCGTTGATGTGGGACAGGGCCGGTATGGCTACACCTTC
>NA|TRBV9|TRBJ2-1|NA
CASSLIGNGNNEQFF
TGTGCCAGCAGCCTCATAGGGAACGGGAACAATGAGCAGTTCTTC
>NA|TRBV6-6|TRBJ1-1|NA
CASSYSQRENTEAFF
TGTGCCAGCAGTTATTCGCAACGGGAGAACACTGAAGCTTTCTTT
>NA|TRBV5-6|TRBJ1-2|NA
CASSLAPTGYGGYTF
TGTGCCAGCAGCTTGGCACCTACAGGGTATGGTGGCTACACCTTC
>NA|TRBV9|TRBJ2-3|TRBD2
CASSAGTRGTDTQYF
TGTGCCAGCAGCGCCGGGACTAGGGGCACAGATACGCAGTATTTT
>NA|TRBV29-1|TRBJ2-1|NA
CSVAGYNEQFF
TGCAGCGTTGCCGGCTACAATGAGCAGTTCTTC
>NA|TRBV24-1|TRBJ2-5|TRBD1
CATSDSRQGGETQYF
TGTGCCACCAGTGATTCCAGACAGGGTGGGGAGACCCAGTACTTC
>NA|TRBV3-1/TRBV3-2|TRBJ1-6|NA
CASSQEGRYNSPLHF
TGTGCCAGCAGCCAAGAGGGGAGGTATAATTCACCCCTCCACTTT
>few|TRBV7-3|TRBJ2-5|NA
CASSEGGQETQYF
TGTGCCAGCAGCGAAGGGGGACAAGAGACCCAGTACTTC
>NA|TRBV13|TRBJ2-1|TRBD2
CASSLSGSSYNEQFF
TGTGCCAGCAGCCTTAGCGGGAGCTCCTACAATGAGCAGTTCTTC
>NA|TRBV5-4|TRBJ2-7|TRBD1
CASSWNPDRVTYEQYF
TGTGCCAGCAGCTGGAACCCCGACAGGGTCACTTACGAGCAGTACTTC
>NA|TRBV5-1|TRBJ1-5|NA
CASSLGDIGQPQHF
TGCGCCAGCAGCTTGGGGGACATCGGTCAGCCCCAGCATTTT
>NA|TRBV5-8|TRBJ2-2|NA
CASSLSRGANTGELFF
TGTGCCAGCAGCTTGAGTAGGGGCGCGAACACCGGGGAGCTGTTTTTT
>NA|TRBV9|TRBJ1-4|NA
CASSVALAGKLFF
TGTGCCAGCAGCGTAGCCTTGGCTGGCAAACTGTTTTTT
>few|TRBV28|TRBJ2-3|TRBD2
CASSPPAGLTDTQYF
TGTGCCAGCAGTCCTCCAGCGGGGCTCACAGATACGCAGTATTTT
>NA|TRBV7-8|TRBJ2-7|NA
CASSVAGGGLNSRSSYEQYF
TGTGCCAGCAGCGTCGCCGGCGGGGGCCTGAACTCGAGGAGCTCCTACGAGCAGTACTTC
>NA|TRBV5-1|TRBJ1-1|NA
CASSFQAPNTEAFF
TGCGCCAGCAGCTTCCAGGCACCGAACACTGAAGCTTTCTTT
>NA|TRBV27|TRBJ1-1|TRBD1
CASSSGTGPEAFF
TGTGCCAGCAGTTCCGGGACAGGGCCTGAAGCTTTCTTT
>once|TRBV3-1/TRBV3-2|TRBJ1-1|TRBD1
CASTISTGGTEAFF
TGTGCCAGCACCATATCGACAGGGGGCACTGAAGCTTTCTTT
>NA|TRBV15|TRBJ1-5|TRBD1
CATSRDREARTGGQPQHF
TGTGCCACCAGCAGAGATCGTGAGGCCCGGACAGGCGGTCAGCCCCAGCATTTT
>NA|TRBV27|TRBJ2-2|TRBD2
CASRPTGGRTGELFF
TGTGCCAGCAGGCCCACGGGAGGAAGAACCGGGGAGCTGTTTTTT
>NA|TRBV5-1|TRBJ1-3|TRBD1
CASSLGTGGSRSSGNIIYF
TGCGCCAGCAGCTTGGGGACAGGGGGCAGTCGGTCCTCTGGAAACATCATATATTTT
>NA|TRBV10-1|TRBJ2-1|TRBD2
CASSPSGLYNEQFF
TGCGCCAGCAGTCCTAGCGGGCTCTACAATGAGCAGTTCTTC
>NA|TRBV18|TRBJ2-3|TRBD2
CASSPSRGVADTQYF
TGTGCCAGCTCACCATCGCGGGGGGTTGCAGATACGCAGTATTTT